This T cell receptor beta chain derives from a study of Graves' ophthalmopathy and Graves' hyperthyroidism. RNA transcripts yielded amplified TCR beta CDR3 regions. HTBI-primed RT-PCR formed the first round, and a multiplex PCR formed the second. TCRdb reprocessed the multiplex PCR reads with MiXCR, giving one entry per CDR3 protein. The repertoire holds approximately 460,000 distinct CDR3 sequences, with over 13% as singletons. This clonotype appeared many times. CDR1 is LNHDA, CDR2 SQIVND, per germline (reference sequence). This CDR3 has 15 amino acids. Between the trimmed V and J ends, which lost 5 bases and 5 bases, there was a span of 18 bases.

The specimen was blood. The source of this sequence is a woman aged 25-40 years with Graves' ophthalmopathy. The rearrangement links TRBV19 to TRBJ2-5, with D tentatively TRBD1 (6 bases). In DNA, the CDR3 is TGTGCCAGTAGTCGACCTACAGGGAGTTCCGAGACCCAGTACTTC. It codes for CASSRPTGSSETQYF. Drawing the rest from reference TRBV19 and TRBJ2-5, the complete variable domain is DGGITQSPKYLFRKEGQNVTLSCEQNLNHDAMYWYRQDPGQGLRLIYYSQIVNDFQKGDIAEGYSVSREKKESFPLTVTSAQKNPTAFYLCASSRPTGSSETQYFGPGTRLLVL.